This TCR beta chain was recorded in a study of blood T cell repertoires in COVID-19. Study summary: Spain, Italy and the United States supplied samples that represented acute and convalescent COVID-19. T cells, B-cell-depleted T cells, or PBMCs provided the cDNA or gDNA that served as material.

The CDR3 is 14 residues long. Trimming stripped 6 bases from V and 4 bases from J, with 15 bases between. The germline V gene has CDR1 SNHLY and CDR2 FYNNEI. Authors' processing steps: Quantification of nucleated cells was approximated via reference gene primer amplification. The assay was immunoSEQ multiplex PCR, and TCRdb's table has in-frame clones only and misses some. The V and J calls and the clone size are those of that table, but D and trimming were determined from the DNA. The sample includes around 160,000 clones, roughly four fifths of them seen just once. The sequencing sample was made of peripheral blood. This TCR was recovered from a human donor in a cohort sampled during active COVID-19. The V call is TRBV2, the J call TRBJ1-2, with D possibly TRBD1 on 5 matching bases. DNA for the CDR3: TGTGCCAGCAGACGGGACTTCGCGAGCTATGGCTACACCTTC. Amino acids: CASRRDFASYGYTF. Together with reference TRBV2 and TRBJ1-2, the CDR3 gives the full variable domain: EPEVTQTPSHQVTQMGQEVILRCVPISNHLYFYWYRQILGQKVEFLVSFYNNEISEKSEIFDDQFSVERPDGSNFTLKIRSTKLEDSAMYFCASRRDFASYGYTFGSGTRLTVV.